The T cell receptor beta chain under discussion was sequenced for a study of T-cell reconstitution after alpha-beta-depleted transplantation in children. The study's findings and limits: Several hundred expanded graft clones reportedly supplied alpha-beta T cells about two months after transplant. Newly generated T cells supplied most T-cell counts and diversity one year post-transplant.

In the case of this clonotype: Its antigen is unknown.

Using unique molecular identifiers, the investigators prepared the TCRbeta library. TCRdb recomputed calls from the PCR reads with MiXCR, one row per CDR3 protein. The sample yields 600,000 or so distinct CDR3 sequences, under 25% seen once. Germline V lookup: CDR1 MNHNS, CDR2 SASEGT. The CDR3 extends over 14 amino acids. Trimming pared 1 base from V and 6 bases from J, leaving 11 bases between. The sequence came from a boy less than two years old who had a stem cell transplant for acute myeloid leukemia, so the T cells may come from the graft donor. Source: PBMCs, mostly from graft donor cells, taken 360 days after TCRalphabeta/CD19-depleted stem cell transplant. The chain carries TRBV6-1 and TRBJ2-3, with D perhaps given as TRBD1 or TRBD2 (5 bases each). The CDR3, as DNA: TGTGCCAGCAGTGAAGGGAAGGGACGCGATACGCAGTATTTT. This codes for CASSEGKGRDTQYF.